This T cell receptor beta chain was captured by sequencing in a study of prognosis after radiotherapy for stage I lung cancer. Amplicons of TCR beta CDR3 were generated from genomic DNA by two-round multiplex PCR. Gene-specific primers for each TRBV and TRBJ gene drove first-round PCR. TCRdb reprocessed the multiplex PCR reads with MiXCR, giving one entry per CDR3 protein. The table includes roughly 30,000 distinct CDR3 sequences, roughly two fifths detected once. CDR3 length: 14 residues. Germline values: CDR1 GTSNPN, CDR2 SVGIG (reference sequence). With 0 bases removed from V and 4 bases from J, the gap between germline ends came to 11 bases. This clonotype has a count of ten or more.

Sequences were derived from PBMCs, sampled before or after stereotactic body radiation therapy (not recorded which). The gene calls are TRBV30 and TRBJ2-3, with D perhaps matching TRBD2 (6 bases). The receptor was isolated from a donor older than 45 with non-small cell lung cancer. CDR3: CAWSVSAGSDTQYF. The CDR3 coding sequence is TGTGCCTGGAGTGTTTCCGCGGGGTCAGATACGCAGTATTTT.